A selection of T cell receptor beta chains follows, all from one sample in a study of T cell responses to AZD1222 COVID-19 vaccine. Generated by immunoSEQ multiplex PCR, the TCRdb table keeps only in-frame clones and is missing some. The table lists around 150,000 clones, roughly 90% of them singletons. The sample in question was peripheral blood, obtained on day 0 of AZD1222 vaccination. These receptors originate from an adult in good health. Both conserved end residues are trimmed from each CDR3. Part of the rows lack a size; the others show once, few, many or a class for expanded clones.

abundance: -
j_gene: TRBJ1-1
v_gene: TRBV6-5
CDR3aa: ASRGLGGTEAF

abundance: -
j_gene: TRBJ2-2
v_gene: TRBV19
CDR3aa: ASSIVSGAGELF

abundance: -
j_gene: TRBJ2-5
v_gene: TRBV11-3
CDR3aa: ASSLGGIAQETQY

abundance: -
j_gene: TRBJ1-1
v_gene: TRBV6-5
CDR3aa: AVQGPSTEAF

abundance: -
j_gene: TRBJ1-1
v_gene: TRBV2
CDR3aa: ASKPATLNTEAF

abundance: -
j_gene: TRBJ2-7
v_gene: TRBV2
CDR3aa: ASKRGSDRDGEQY

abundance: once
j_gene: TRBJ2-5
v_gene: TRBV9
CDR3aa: ASSVMTSGKQETQY

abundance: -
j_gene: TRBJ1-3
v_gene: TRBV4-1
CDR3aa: ASSQGARGRLNTIY

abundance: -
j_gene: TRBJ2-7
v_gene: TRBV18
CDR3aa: ASSPTSGSYEQY

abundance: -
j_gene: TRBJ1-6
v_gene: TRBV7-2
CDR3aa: ASSSGQGANTYNSPLH

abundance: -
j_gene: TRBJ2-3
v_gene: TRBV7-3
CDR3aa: ASSSLAGEGTQY

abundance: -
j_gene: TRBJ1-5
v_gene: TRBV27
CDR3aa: ASSLRDNQPQH

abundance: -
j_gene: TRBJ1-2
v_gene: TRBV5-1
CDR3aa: ASRSDSAGYT

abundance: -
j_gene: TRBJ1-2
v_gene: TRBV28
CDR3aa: ASSFPGVNYGYT

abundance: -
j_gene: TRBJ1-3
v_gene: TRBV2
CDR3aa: ASKPPGRISSGNTIY

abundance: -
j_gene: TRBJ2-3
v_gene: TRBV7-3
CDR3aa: ASTQGVADTQY

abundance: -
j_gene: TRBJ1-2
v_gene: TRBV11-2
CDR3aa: ASSLRTGETYGYT

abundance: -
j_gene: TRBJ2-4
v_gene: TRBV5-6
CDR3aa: ASSLAPGGDIQY

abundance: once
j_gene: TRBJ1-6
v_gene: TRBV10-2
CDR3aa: ASSLRRDFYNSPLH

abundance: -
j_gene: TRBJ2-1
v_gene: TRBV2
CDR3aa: ASSGNGGSYNEQF

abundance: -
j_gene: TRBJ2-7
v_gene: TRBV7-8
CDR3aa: ASSSPGYEQY

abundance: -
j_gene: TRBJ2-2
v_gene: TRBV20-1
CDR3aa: SASSPRAGSNTGELF

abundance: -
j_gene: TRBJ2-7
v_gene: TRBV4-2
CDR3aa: ASSQMGTSGSYEQY

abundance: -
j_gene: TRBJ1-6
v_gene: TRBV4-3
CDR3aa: ASSQELGKNSPLH

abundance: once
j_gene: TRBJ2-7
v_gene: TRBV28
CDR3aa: ASEDSGRLNEQY

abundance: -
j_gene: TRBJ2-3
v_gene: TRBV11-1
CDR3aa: ASSTPRLTDTQY

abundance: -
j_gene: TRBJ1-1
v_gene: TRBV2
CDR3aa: ASSEGGGTEAF

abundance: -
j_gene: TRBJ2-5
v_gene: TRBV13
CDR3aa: ASSSYRRTSGRTLGETQY

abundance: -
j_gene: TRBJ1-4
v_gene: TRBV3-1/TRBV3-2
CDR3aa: ASSPPTRNGGKLF

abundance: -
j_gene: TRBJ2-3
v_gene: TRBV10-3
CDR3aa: AIGTSGSRATDTQY

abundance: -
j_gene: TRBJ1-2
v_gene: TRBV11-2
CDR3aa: ASSPTGGNIYGYT

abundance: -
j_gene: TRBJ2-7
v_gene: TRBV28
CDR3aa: ASSLFPPSGSYEQY

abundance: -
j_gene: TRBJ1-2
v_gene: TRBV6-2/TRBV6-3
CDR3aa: ASSYPDGYT

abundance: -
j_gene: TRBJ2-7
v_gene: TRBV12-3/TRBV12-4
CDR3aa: ASSLGQPYEQY

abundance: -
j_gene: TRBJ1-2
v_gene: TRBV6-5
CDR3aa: ASSPGGGYGYT

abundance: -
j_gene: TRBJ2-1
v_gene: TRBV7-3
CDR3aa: ASSFTPTSEDEQF

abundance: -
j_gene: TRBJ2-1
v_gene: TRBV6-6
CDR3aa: AACSTGLSYNEQF

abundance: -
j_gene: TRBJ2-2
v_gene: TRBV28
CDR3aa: ATALLRGGELF

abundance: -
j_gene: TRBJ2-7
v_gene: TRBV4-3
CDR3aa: ASSQGIRVPQY

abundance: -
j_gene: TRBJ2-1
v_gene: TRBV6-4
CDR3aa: ASSPGGLAYNEQF

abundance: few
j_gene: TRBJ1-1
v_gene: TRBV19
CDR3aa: ASSTGRTVTEAF

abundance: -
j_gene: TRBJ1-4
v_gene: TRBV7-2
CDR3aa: ASSPPGGYPNEKLF

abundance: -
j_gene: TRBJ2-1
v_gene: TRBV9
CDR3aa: ASSSGQLGNEQF

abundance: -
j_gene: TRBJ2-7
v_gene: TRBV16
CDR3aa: ASGASGSYEQY

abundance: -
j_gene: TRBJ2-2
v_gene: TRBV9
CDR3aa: ASSGYRGEDTGELF

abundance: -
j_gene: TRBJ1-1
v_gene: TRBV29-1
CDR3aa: SAQTGGVTEAF

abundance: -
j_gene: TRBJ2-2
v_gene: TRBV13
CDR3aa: ASSFLKEGRKDTGELF

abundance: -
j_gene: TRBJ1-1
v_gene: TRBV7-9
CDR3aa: ASTTNTEAF

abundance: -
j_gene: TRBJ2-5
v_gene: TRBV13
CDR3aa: ASSLVATGGTQY

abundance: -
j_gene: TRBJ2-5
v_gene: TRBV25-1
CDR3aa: ASSGTGQAERETQY

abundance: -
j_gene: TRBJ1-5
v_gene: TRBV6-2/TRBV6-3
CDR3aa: ASSPSDFQPQH

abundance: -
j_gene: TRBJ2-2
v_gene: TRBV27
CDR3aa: ASSPLANTGELF

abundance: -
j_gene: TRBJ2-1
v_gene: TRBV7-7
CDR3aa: ASSRSIPGLDEQF

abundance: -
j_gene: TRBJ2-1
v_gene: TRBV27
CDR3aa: ASSLGSGRGGFEQF

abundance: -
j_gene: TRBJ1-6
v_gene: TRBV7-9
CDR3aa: ASSWGQDNSPLH

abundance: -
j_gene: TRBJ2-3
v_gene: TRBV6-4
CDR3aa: ASSESGDTQY

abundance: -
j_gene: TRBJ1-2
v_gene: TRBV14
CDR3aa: ASSQRPYNGYT

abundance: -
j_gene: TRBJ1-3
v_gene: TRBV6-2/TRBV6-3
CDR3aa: ASSYSFGASSGNTIY

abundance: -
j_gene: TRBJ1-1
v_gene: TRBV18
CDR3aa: ASSPGQGTEAF

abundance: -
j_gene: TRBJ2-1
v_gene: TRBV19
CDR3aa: ASSIVQGGQGEQF